Reported below is one TCR beta chain. Antigen: not known. Germline V CDR1 and CDR2: MDHEN, SYDVKM. The CDR3 extends over 16 amino acids. V gave up 3 bases and J gave up 1 base, with 14 bases separating them. CD8 cells classed as naive were CD45RO-negative and positively selected for CCR7, excluding terminally differentiated effector memory CD45RA+ cells. Deep was the level at which the assay was run. Data came from immunoSEQ multiplex PCR; TCRdb stores just in-frame clones and leaves some out. The data contain hundreds of thousands of clones, roughly 95% of them seen just once; the ten biggest clones take up approximately 0.12%. The sample is drawn from a study of shared clonotypes between healthy human individuals. General study results and limits: Estimated richness values were generally larger in naive subsets than in memory subsets. Shared clonotypes: about 5.3% naive CD4, under 4% naive CD8, about 2.4% memory CD4, 0.4% to 0.45% memory CD8.

This TCR was sampled from a woman younger than 45 in good health. The rearrangement uses TRBV28 and TRBJ2-3, with TRBD1 as a possible D gene (5 bases). Sequences were obtained from naive CD8+ T cells sorted from blood. The chain's CDR3 is CASSFTVPTGTDTQYF. In nucleotides, the CDR3 is TGTGCCAGCAGTTTTACGGTTCCGACAGGCACAGATACGCAGTATTTT.